This TCR beta chain was documented in a study of blood T cell repertoires in COVID-19. Whole-study context: Spain, Italy and the United States supplied samples that represented acute and convalescent COVID-19.

Sequencing used immunoSEQ multiplex PCR; TCRdb keeps in-frame clones, though not all of them. The sample has under 350,000 clones; 90% are singletons. V was clipped by 5 bases and J by 2 bases, with 13 bases between them. CDR3 length equals 14 residues. The specimen sequenced was PBMCs or T cells enriched from blood (not recorded which). This clonotype originated in a man aged 60 to 75 who had recovered from COVID-19. The chain is built from TRBV23-1 and TRBJ2-7, with D possibly TRBD1 on 6 matching bases. TRBV23-1 is flagged as an ORF with uncertain function. As DNA, the CDR3 is TGCGCCAGCAGTGGCGGACAGTTAACCTACGAGCAGTACTTC. Amino acid sequence: CASSGGQLTYEQYF.